This TCR beta chain was documented in a study of T cell responses to AZD1222 COVID-19 vaccine. Regarding the study as a whole: Per reports, nearly half of all spike-specific TCRs target regions that are unmutated in variants. The sample set comprised mostly white British donors with more females, and clonal diversity was possibly underestimated. Two AZD1222 administrations were followed by greater Spike-specific TCR breadth and depth.

CDR1 and CDR2 (germline): SGHRS, YFSETQ. V was cut by 1 base and J by 0 bases, with 5 bases left in between. This CDR3 is 15 amino acids long. This table comes from immunoSEQ multiplex PCR, and its TCRdb copy is limited to in-frame clones, with some not included. The sample consists of about 83,000 clones, around 90% of them appearing once. Second doses that came at about 4 or about 12 weeks were put together. Regarding this clone: Its antigen is currently unknown.

The sequence was collected from an adult who received the AZD1222 COVID-19 vaccine. Source: peripheral blood, taken 28 days after the second AZD1222 dose. The chain joins TRBV5-1 to TRBJ2-6; no clear D gene. CDR3 nucleotides: TGCGCCAGCAGCTTGATGAGCTCTGGGGCCAACGTCCTGACTTTC. Encoded protein: CASSLMSSGANVLTF.